Detailed here is one T cell receptor (beta chain). The specificity of this receptor is unknown. The input lacks base qualities; no much larger clone sits a single base away. These data are taken from a study of CD8 T cells in Susac syndrome (dated by TCRdb to about 2019). About the study as a whole: Repertoire sequencing was used to test whether CD8+ T cell activation and differentiation in Susac syndrome was antigen driven. Overall study results and their limits: The number of individuals in the TCR sequencing and HLA analysis was acknowledged as relatively small.

The CDR3 runs 12 residues from the cysteine to the phenylalanine. Only the CDR3 DNA stays, 36 bases, in frame from base 1. A distance of 13 bases separates the germline ends of V and J, which lose 7 bases and 7 bases respectively. From the germline V gene, CDR1 is ENHRY and CDR2 is SYGVKD. High-throughput TCR beta sequencing profiled peripheral blood CD8+ and CD4+ T cells from healthy donors, Susac syndrome patients and multiple sclerosis patients. Treatment-naive patients with stable or active relapsing-remitting disease fulfilling revised McDonald criteria were used as multiple sclerosis controls. CD8+ TEMRA cells were enriched by FACS, while bulk CD8+ and CD4+ T cells were purified by magnetic negative isolation. Blood was drawn into EDTA tubes, processed within 24 hours, and PBMCs were isolated by density gradient centrifugation. PBMCs intended for TCR sequencing were cryopreserved in liquid nitrogen and were subsequently thawed in a 37 degrees C water bath. A purity of at least 90% was achieved for sorted or isolated CD4+, CD8+ and CD8+ TEMRA cells.

RNA was extracted using the RNeasy kit, and roughly 0.5 to 1 ug of the RNA was reverse transcribed with random hexamers. The immunoSEQ multiplex PCR assay, covering 54 Vbeta and 13 Jbeta segments, was used to amplify TCR beta CDR3 regions. PCR amplification bias was corrected using a synthetic template baseline for primer optimization and computational correction. The published analysis was carried out like this. Reads were annotated to V, D and J genes per IMGT and analyzed with immunoSEQ Analyzer, keeping only productive sequences. To calculate clonality, Shannon entropy was normalized by log2 of the number of productive unique sequences and then subtracted from one. For each patient and control, public and private clones were evaluated within the 100 most prevalent clones. Susac-specific clones were defined as absent from healthy and MS cohorts, 850 to 1,300 published viral clones and other ImmuneACCESS disease sequences. TCRdb trimmed public reads at Q25 via fastp, called clones via MiXCR and kept in-frame beta chains. One record per CDR3 amino acid sequence lists the most common genes and DNA. TCRdb's processing, not the authors' own work, is the source of the V and J calls. The table for this sample lists approximately 160,000 distinct CDR3 sequences; roughly 95% of them were counted only once. The top ten hold 0.085% to 0.095% of the sample.

The rearranged segments are TRBV10-3 and TRBJ2-5; TRBD2 might be the D gene, on 6 matching bases. The sequencing input was CD4+ T cells from PBMCs. This TCR was sampled from a human donor with multiple sclerosis. The DNA sequence is as follows: TGTGCCATCAATCCGGGAGAGGGGACCCAGTACTTC. This is translated as CAINPGEGTQYF.